This T cell receptor (beta chain) was recorded in a study of prognosis after radiotherapy for stage I lung cancer. This clonotype has at least ten counts. No antigen is known for it. The TCR beta CDR3 region was amplified from genomic DNA, with two rounds of multiplex PCR being used for the amplification. For every TRBV and TRBJ gene, a specific primer was used in first-round PCR. Via MiXCR, TCRdb re-called the multiplex PCR reads, giving one row per CDR3 protein. The sample contains 45,000 to 60,000 distinct CDR3 sequences, 30% to 40% of which appear only once. Study-level points and caveats: Patients who had metastases reportedly showed TRBV and TRBJ gene usage that varied from that of patients who did not. Shannon entropy after stereotactic body radiation therapy was lower in patients who developed distant metastases.

V was trimmed by 3 bases and J by 7 bases, leaving 13 bases between them. CDR3 length: 14 amino acids. Germline-derived CDR1 and CDR2 are SGHAT and FQNNGV. The sequencing here drew on PBMCs, taken before or after stereotactic body radiation therapy (not recorded which). This TCR was sampled from a donor older than 45 with non-small cell lung cancer. This sequence joins TRBV11-2 and TRBJ2-1, with no clear D. The CDR3 loop is CASSFIRFNNEQFF. The CDR3 coding sequence is TGTGCCAGCAGCTTCATCCGGTTTAATAATGAGCAGTTCTTC.